These 8 T cell receptor beta chains originate from one sample sequenced in a study of human T cells and chemical hapten exposure. Time point in this sample: patch test 2, 6 weeks after DPC sensitization. Treatment of the sample: therapeutic diphenylcyclopropenone sensitization with weekly scalp DPC. TCRdb itself ran the RACE reads through MiXCR, one entry per CDR3 protein. The data contain more than 80,000 distinct CDR3 sequences, over 9.5% of them singletons. This sample comprised whole blood, obtained in connection with sensitization to the hapten diphenylcyclopropenone (DPC). The receptors come from a woman aged 45-65 years with alopecia areata. Some clones in this sample may be carry-over from other donors' samples.

This clonotype was found many times. The V call is TRBV5-1, the J call TRBJ2-1, with TRBD2 as a possible D gene (7 bases). V lost 7 bases, J lost 8 bases, and 13 bases lay in between. CDR1 is SGHRS, CDR2 YFSETQ, per germline. The CDR3 contains 12 residues. CDR3 sequence: CASARGAHEQFF. In DNA, the CDR3 is TGCGCCAGCGCCCGGGGGGCCCATGAGCAGTTCTTC.

This clonotype was recorded many times. V gene TRBV6-2 or TRBV6-3 combines with J gene TRBJ2-1; no clear D. CDR3 length: 14 amino acids. CDR1 is MNHEY, CDR2 SVGEGT, per germline. V shed 6 bases and J shed 2 bases, with 11 bases lying between them. The DNA for the CDR3 is TGTGCCAGCAGGACGCCCGAACCCTACAATGAGCAGTTCTTC. Encoded protein: CASRTPEPYNEQFF.

This clonotype was counted many times. V is TRBV2 and J is TRBJ2-1; TRBD1 matches at 8 bases. The CDR3 totals 15 residues. Germline CDR1 and CDR2: SNHLY and FYNNEI. V lost 5 bases and J lost 8; bases outside the gene matches: 11. CDR3 residues: CASSSDRVVSHEQFF. CDR3 bases: TGTGCCAGCAGTTCGGACAGGGTGGTGTCCCATGAGCAGTTCTTC.

The sample holds a few counts of this clonotype. V gene TRBV29-1 combines with J gene TRBJ2-7; D possibly corresponds to TRBD1 (5 bases). V lost 3 bases and J lost 4, with 16 bases in between. Germline-derived CDR1 and CDR2 are SQVTM and ANQGSEA. The CDR3 has 14 amino acids. In nucleotides, the CDR3 is TGCAGCGTTGAGCCAGGAGCAGGGTCATACGAGCAGTACTTC. It yields the protein CSVEPGAGSYEQYF.

This clonotype has at least ten counts. The rearrangement links TRBV6-6 to TRBJ2-7; no clear D. This CDR3 comprises 14 residues. The germline V and J ends were trimmed by 6 bases and 0 bases, with 12 bases remaining between them. Germline V gene sequence: CDR1 MNHNY, CDR2 SVGAGI (reference sequence). The CDR3 sequence: CASSSTASSYEQYF. DNA for the CDR3: TGTGCCAGCAGCTCCACGGCCAGCTCCTACGAGCAGTACTTC.

This clonotype was observed many times. J is TRBJ2-7 and V is TRBV25-1; tentative D call: TRBD1 (5 bases). This CDR3 has 11 residues. Germline V gives CDR1 MGHDK, CDR2 SYGVNS. The V gene lost 5 bases and the J gene lost 5 bases, with 7 bases spanning the gap. The DNA of the CDR3 is TGTGCCAGCAGTCTGGGGCACGAGCAGTACTTC. This gives the protein CASSLGHEQYF.

The chain carries TRBV7-9 and TRBJ2-3; D might be TRBD2 (5 bases). Trimming removed 2 bases at V and 4 bases at J, with 13 bases between. CDR1 and CDR2 (germline): SEHNR, FQNEAQ (reference sequence). CDR3 length: 15 residues. The CDR3 sequence: CASSLLGLAADTQYF. CDR3 bases: TGTGCCAGCAGCTTACTTGGGCTAGCTGCAGATACGCAGTATTTT.

This clonotype was seen only a few times. In DNA form, the CDR3 reads TGTGCCAGCAGCTTAGGGCTAGCGGGGCATCAAGAGACCCAGTACTTC. This sequence encodes CASSLGLAGHQETQYF. This chain uses TRBV5-4 with TRBJ2-5, with TRBD2 identical over 9 bases. The CDR3 is made up of 16 amino acids. Per germline, CDR1 SGHNT and CDR2 YYREEE (reference sequence). J lost 2 bases, V lost 2 bases, and 7 bases had no gene match. Full variable domain (remainder filled in from reference TRBV5-4 and TRBJ2-5): ETGVTQSPTHLIKTRGQQVTLRCSSQSGHNTVSWYQQALGQGPQFIFQYYREEENGRGNFPPRFSGLQFPNYSSELNVNALELDDSALYLCASSLGLAGHQETQYFGPGTRLLVL.